This T cell receptor beta chain was profiled in a study of T cell responses to AZD1222 COVID-19 vaccine (dated by TCRdb to the early 2020s). With respect to the entire study: AZD1222 recipients given second doses at about 4 weeks or at about 12 weeks were pooled, since spike-specific TCR depth and breadth were not found to differ between the two schedules. Enrollment into the trials was organized by age into subgroups of 18-55, 56-69 and 70-plus years, and those subgroups contained approximately 150, 30 and 60 TCR-sequenced participants, respectively. TCR sequencing covered fewer than 250 trial participants: 200 to 210 given two doses of AZD1222 and 26 given two doses of MenACWY control vaccine. Beyond this particular receptor, the publication reports: CD4 TCRs associated with the vaccine covered the entire spike protein, and the dominant responses were in regions 160-218 and 743-854. A significant rise in spike-specific TCR breadth and depth was observed after two AZD1222 doses relative to day 0 and relative to MenACWY recipients. The 56-69-year group was small, and its depth increase did not reach significance, likely because of low power. Participants were mostly white British, with more females than males. The authors suggested clonal diversity may have been underestimated. Only five or six AZD1222 recipients were SARS-CoV-2 seropositive at baseline, limiting conclusions about previously exposed vaccinees. Because no day 14 peak-response samples were available, the repertoires could be characterized only after the peak T cell response. Nearly half of unique spike-specific TCRs reportedly recognized epitopes outside regions mutated in the B.1.351 and B.1.1.7 variants.

With respect to this clone: Which antigen it targets is not known. Base qualities are not recorded, but no much larger clone differs from it by a single base.

The junction carries 5 bases between V and J, which are trimmed by 2 bases and 0 bases respectively. From a lookup of the germline V gene, CDR1 and CDR2 are MNHNS and SASEGT. The CDR3 has 14 amino acids, counting the end cysteine and phenylalanine. The sequence is cut down to CDR3 DNA, 42 bases in frame from base 1. What this sample's time point label stands for: baseline before first vaccination. Vaccinee samples were obtained from the UK trials COV001 and COV002, which included a single-blind randomized controlled phase 2/3 trial of AZD1222 (ChAdOx1 nCoV-19) in healthy adults. Trial participant PBMC samples were collected at day 0 and day 28 after the second dose for TCRbeta chain sequencing. The CDR3 regions of human TCRbeta chains were analyzed by immunosequencing. As for the authors' bioinformatics: Repertoire TCRs were checked for matches against a reference library of SARS-CoV-2-specific TCRs that had been generated using the MIRA antigen-specificity platform. Breadth was defined as the fraction of unique TCRs that were SARS-CoV-2-associated. Depth was defined as the fraction of total T cells that were SARS-CoV-2-associated. Each spike-specific TCR was assigned to its reactive spike region and to a CD4 or CD8 class using the MIRA data. Log10-transformed breadth and depth values were compared by one-way ANOVA with Sidak's multiple comparisons tests. Here the immuneACCESS table is served through TCRdb, limited to in-frame sequences with V and J called. Missing clones are a known gap in these copies; in checked studies unresolved V genes cover under half, and the rest lacks a known reason. V, J and clone size are taken as reported in that table, and D and trimming were inferred from the DNA itself. The sample includes some 100,000 clones, with about 88% observed a single time. The ten largest account for around 15% of the sample.

The chain is made from TRBV6-1 and TRBJ2-4, with no D gene named confidently. The sequence was collected from an adult in good health. The specimen comprised peripheral blood, sampled on day 0 of AZD1222 vaccination. The CDR3 reads as follows: CASSETIAKNIQYF. The nucleotides read TGTGCCAGCAGTGAAACGATAGCCAAAAACATTCAGTACTTC.